The 20 T cell receptor beta chains below were found in one sample sequenced in a study of cytomegalovirus exposure and HLA in healthy donors. PCR amplification relied on 60 Vbeta primers (plus 13 Jbeta primers). TCRdb's table, derived via immunoSEQ multiplex PCR, lists solely in-frame clones and lacks some. The table has about 160,000 clones, around 69% seen once; the top ten hold over 1.2%. Sequenced input: PBMCs. Every receptor here comes from a man aged 55-75 years in good health and CMV-seronegative.

As concerns this clone: In the same sample, other DNA sequences code for this CDR3. The chain has TRBV2 and TRBJ1-5, with TRBD1 matching 11 bases. Germline V gives CDR1 SNHLY, CDR2 FYNNEI. This CDR3 spans 15 amino acids. Trimming took 2 bases from V and 6 from J; bases not matched to a gene: 3. CDR3 protein: CASSEWGQGGQPQHF. The CDR3 bases are TGTGCCAGCAGTGAATGGGGACAGGGGGGTCAGCCCCAGCATTTT.

The rearrangement joins TRBV6-6 to TRBJ2-7, with TRBD1 matching over 8 bases. Looked up from germline, CDR1 is MNHNY and CDR2 is SVGAGI (reference sequence). There are 14 residues in the CDR3. Trimming cost V 5 bases and J 2 bases; bases outside gene matches: 5. The CDR3 coding sequence is TGTGCCAGCAGTACGGGGGACAGGACCTACGAGCAGTACTTC. Amino acids: CASSTGDRTYEQYF.

This clone appeared a few times. This rearrangement joins TRBV5-4 to TRBJ1-1, with D tentatively TRBD1 (5 bases). The germline V gene encodes CDR1 SGHNT and CDR2 YYREEE (reference sequence). The V end lost 1 base, the J end lost 3 bases, and 7 bases lay between the germline ends. The CDR3 spans 13 residues. CDR3 residues: CASSLLGDTEAFF. In nucleotides, the CDR3 is TGTGCCAGCAGCTTGCTAGGGGACACTGAAGCTTTCTTT. Full variable domain (rest looked up from reference TRBV5-4 and TRBJ1-1): ETGVTQSPTHLIKTRGQQVTLRCSSQSGHNTVSWYQQALGQGPQFIFQYYREEENGRGNFPPRFSGLQFPNYSSELNVNALELDDSALYLCASSLLGDTEAFFGQGTRLTVV.

The chain uses TRBV7-2 and TRBJ2-5, with a weak D call TRBD2 (5 bases). The CDR3 length is 14 residues. Trimming removed 1 base at V and 4 bases at J, with 10 bases between. Germline V gene sequence: CDR1 SGHTA, CDR2 FQGNSA. The CDR3 spells CASSLVTGLETQYF. In nucleotides, the CDR3 is TGTGCCAGCAGCTTAGTTACGGGATTAGAGACCCAGTACTTC.

About this clone: At one end the junction does not follow the germline gene, possibly because of a read error. The V gene is TRBV7-9, the J gene TRBJ2-7, with unresolved D. Germline V gene lookup returns CDR1 SEHNR and CDR2 FQNEAQ (reference sequence). This CDR3 spans 12 amino acids. Here the CDR3 DNA reads TGTTCCAGCAGCTTTATTGGCCACGAGCAGTACTTC. Translating it yields CSSSFIGHEQYF. Full variable domain (missing parts from reference TRBV7-9 and TRBJ2-7): DTGVSQNPRHKITKRGQNVTFRCDPISEHNRLYWYRQTLGQGPEFLTYFQNEAQLEKSRLLSDRFSAERPKGSFSTLEIQRTEQGDSAMYLCSSSFIGHEQYFGPGTRLTVT.

J is TRBJ1-6 and V is TRBV4-3; TRBD1 matches at 9 bases. Germline loops: CDR1 LGHNA, CDR2 YSLEER. The CDR3 sequence is 15 residues long. V lost 4 bases and J lost 7; bases outside the gene matches: 5. This CDR3 reads CASSRTGTGNSPLHF. In nucleotides, the CDR3 is TGCGCCAGCAGCCGAACCGGGACAGGGAATTCACCCCTCCACTTT.

The CDR3 DNA is TGCAGCGTTGATGGGAGCTCCTACGAGCAGTACTTC. Protein product: CSVDGSSYEQYF. The chain uses TRBV29-1 and TRBJ2-7; TRBD2 is a possible D gene (5 bases). CDR1 is SQVTM, CDR2 ANQGSEA, per germline. Trimming removed 3 bases from V and 0 bases from J, with 6 bases in between. This CDR3 is 12 amino acids long.

This clone turned up a few times. The rearrangement links TRBV5-4 to TRBJ2-7, with TRBD2 matching 8 bases. Looked up from germline, CDR1 is SGHNT and CDR2 is YYREEE (reference sequence). This CDR3 region has 17 residues. J lost 0 bases, V lost 0 bases, and 8 bases had no gene match. The CDR3 DNA reads as TGTGCCAGCAGCTTGGGTCCGGGGGGGCCAAACTCCTACGAGCAGTACTTC. Encoded protein: CASSLGPGGPNSYEQYF. The whole variable domain, filled in from reference TRBV5-4 and TRBJ2-7, reads ETGVTQSPTHLIKTRGQQVTLRCSSQSGHNTVSWYQQALGQGPQFIFQYYREEENGRGNFPPRFSGLQFPNYSSELNVNALELDDSALYLCASSLGPGGPNSYEQYFGPGTRLTVT.

This clone has just one count. The genes are TRBV10-3 and TRBJ2-1, with D unresolved. CDR3 length: 12 amino acids. V shed 4 bases and J shed 4 bases, with 5 bases lying between them. The germline gives CDR1 ENHRY, CDR2 SYGVKD. This chain's CDR3 is CAISGPYNEQFF. CDR3 DNA: TGTGCCATCAGTGGGCCGTACAATGAGCAGTTCTTC.

This sequence joins TRBV5-1 and TRBJ2-3; 14 bases are shared with TRBD2. V shed 4 bases, J shed 2 bases, and the junction held 3 bases outside the gene matches. CDR3 length equals 16 residues. Germline values: CDR1 SGHRS, CDR2 YFSETQ. In nucleotides, the CDR3 is TGCGCCAGCAGCAAGGGACTAGCGGGAGTCACAGATACGCAGTATTTT. Translated, it gives CASSKGLAGVTDTQYF.

J is TRBJ2-7 and V is TRBV27; D gene uncertain. V was clipped by 3 bases and J by 3 bases, with 9 bases between them. CDR1 is MNHEY, CDR2 SMNVEV, per germline (reference sequence). The CDR3 totals 13 residues. CDR3 bases: TGTGCCAGCAGTTTGGCAGGCCTCTACGAGCAGTACTTC. Translation gives CASSLAGLYEQYF.

The rearrangement links TRBV5-4 to TRBJ1-2, with D uncertain. The CDR3 extends over 14 amino acids. V was shortened by 3 bases and J by 2 bases, with 11 bases between the two germline ends. Germline V gene sequence: CDR1 SGHNT, CDR2 YYREEE (reference sequence). The CDR3 here is CASSSPGGNYGYTF. CDR3 coding DNA: TGTGCCAGCAGCTCGCCCGGAGGCAACTATGGCTACACCTTC.

The chain uses TRBV25-1 and TRBJ2-3; D ambiguous. The germline V gene has CDR1 MGHDK and CDR2 SYGVNS. With 3 bases removed from V and 1 base from J, the gap between germline ends came to 11 bases. The CDR3 runs 15 residues. The CDR3 spells CASSDPRWGTDTQYF. The CDR3 bases are TGTGCCAGCAGTGACCCTAGGTGGGGCACAGATACGCAGTATTTT.

The chain links TRBV7-8 to TRBJ2-7; 11 nucleotides align to TRBD2. The germline V gene has CDR1 SGHVS and CDR2 FQNEAQ. The CDR3 is made up of 14 amino acids. V shed 5 bases and J 3 bases; nucleotides not matched to a gene: 3. CDR3 in amino acids: CASSPLAGGYEQYF. The CDR3 DNA follows: TGTGCCAGCAGCCCCCTAGCGGGAGGCTACGAGCAGTACTTC. The entire variable domain, with the rest obtained from reference TRBV7-8 and TRBJ2-7, is as follows: GAGVSQSPRYKVAKRGQDVALRCDPISGHVSLFWYQQALGQGPEFLTYFQNEAQLDKSGLPSDRFFAERPEGSVSTLKIQRTQQEDSAVYLCASSPLAGGYEQYFGPGTRLTVT.

The chain couples TRBV7-2 to TRBJ2-5, with 11 bases that match TRBD2. Germline-derived CDR1 and CDR2 are SGHTA and FQGNSA. This CDR3 has 16 residues. The V gene end was trimmed by 5 bases and the J gene end by 1 base; junction bases not matched to a gene: 6. The CDR3 DNA sequence: TGTGCCAGCAGCCCCGGGACTAGCGGACCCCAAGAGACCCAGTACTTC. Protein product: CASSPGTSGPQETQYF.

Comments on this clone: It is likely a read error, because the conserved phenylalanine at the end of the CDR3 is missing. The DNA is left out, because the CDR3 cannot be placed on it with certainty; the CDR3 is given as TCRdb lists it. The chain joins TRBV7-2 to TRBJ1-5; the table's D call TRBD1 went unverified against the DNA. In germline, CDR1 is SGHTA, CDR2 FQGNSA. The length of the CDR3 is 10 amino acids, counting both ends. The CDR3 sequence: CASSLESRRS.

The V gene is TRBV4-1, the J gene TRBJ2-1; 9 bases align to TRBD2. This CDR3 has 14 residues. V lost 4 bases, J lost 5 bases, and 3 bases stayed unmatched. CDR1 and CDR2 from the germline V gene are MGHRA and YSYEKL. CDR3 amino acids: CASSRGGRDNEQFF. The CDR3 DNA reads TGCGCCAGCAGCCGGGGCGGGAGGGACAATGAGCAGTTCTTC.

This chain uses TRBV28 with TRBJ2-4; D possibly corresponds to TRBD2 (6 bases). This CDR3 comprises 15 residues. Germline lookup yields CDR1 MDHEN and CDR2 SYDVKM. V lost 5 bases and J lost 7, with 18 bases in between. The DNA for the CDR3 is TGTGCCAGCAGTCCCCGTGGAGGGATTTTGAACATTCAGTACTTC. This sequence encodes CASSPRGGILNIQYF.

This CDR3 is CSDRPGGPGNEQFF. The CDR3, as DNA: TGCAGCGACCGACCCGGGGGTCCGGGCAATGAGCAGTTCTTC. The chain is built from TRBV29-1 and TRBJ2-1; tentatively, D is TRBD2 (6 bases). V was trimmed by 7 bases and J by 6 bases, leaving 19 bases between them. The V gene's germline CDR1 is SQVTM and CDR2 ANQGSEA. The length of the CDR3 is 14 residues.

The chain joins TRBV4-3 to TRBJ2-6, with D tentatively TRBD1 (6 bases). CDR1 and CDR2 (germline): LGHNA, YSLEER. V lost 0 bases and J 0 bases, leaving 15 bases between the germline ends. The CDR3 length is 19 residues. CDR3 sequence (DNA): TGCGCCAGCAGCCAAGATCACCTTGGGGGCCCCTCTGGGGCCAACGTCCTGACTTTC. Amino acid sequence: CASSQDHLGGPSGANVLTF.